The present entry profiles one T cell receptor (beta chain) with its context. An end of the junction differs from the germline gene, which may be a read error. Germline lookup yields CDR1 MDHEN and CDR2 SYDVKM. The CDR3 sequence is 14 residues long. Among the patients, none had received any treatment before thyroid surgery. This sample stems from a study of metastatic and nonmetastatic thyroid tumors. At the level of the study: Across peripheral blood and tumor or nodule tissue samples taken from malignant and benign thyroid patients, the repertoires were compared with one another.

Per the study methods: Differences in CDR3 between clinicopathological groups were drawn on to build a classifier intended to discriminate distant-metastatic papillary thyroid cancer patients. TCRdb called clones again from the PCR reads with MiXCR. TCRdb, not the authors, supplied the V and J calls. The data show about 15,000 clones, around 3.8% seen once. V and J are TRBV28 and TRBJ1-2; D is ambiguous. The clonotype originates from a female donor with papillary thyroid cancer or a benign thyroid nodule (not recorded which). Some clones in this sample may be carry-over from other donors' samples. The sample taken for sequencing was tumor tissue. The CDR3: CANSLVGSDYGYTF. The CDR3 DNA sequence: TGTGCCAACAGTTTAGTGGGCAGTGACTATGGCTACACCTTC.